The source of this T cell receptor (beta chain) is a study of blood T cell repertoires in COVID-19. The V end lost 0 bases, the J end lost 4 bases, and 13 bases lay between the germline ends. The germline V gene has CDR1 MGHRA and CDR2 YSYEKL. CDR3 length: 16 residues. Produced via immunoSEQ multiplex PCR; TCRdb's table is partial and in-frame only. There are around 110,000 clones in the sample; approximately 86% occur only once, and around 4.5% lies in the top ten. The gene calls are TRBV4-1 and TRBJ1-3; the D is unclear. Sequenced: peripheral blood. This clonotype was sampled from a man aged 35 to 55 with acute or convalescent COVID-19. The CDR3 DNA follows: TGCGCCAGCAGCCAAGAATACAGCCTCAGAGGAAACACCATATATTTT. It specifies CASSQEYSLRGNTIYF.